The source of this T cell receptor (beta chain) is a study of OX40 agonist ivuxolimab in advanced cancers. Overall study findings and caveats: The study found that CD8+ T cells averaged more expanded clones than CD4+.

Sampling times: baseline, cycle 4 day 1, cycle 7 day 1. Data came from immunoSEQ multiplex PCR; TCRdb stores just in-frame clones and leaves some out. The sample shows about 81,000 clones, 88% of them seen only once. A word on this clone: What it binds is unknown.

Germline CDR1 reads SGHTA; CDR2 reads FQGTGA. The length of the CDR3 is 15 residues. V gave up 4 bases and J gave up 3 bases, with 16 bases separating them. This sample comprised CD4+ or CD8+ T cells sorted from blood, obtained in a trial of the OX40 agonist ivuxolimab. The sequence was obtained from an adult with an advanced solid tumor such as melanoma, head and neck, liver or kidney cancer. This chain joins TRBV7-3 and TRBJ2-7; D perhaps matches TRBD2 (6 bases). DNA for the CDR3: TGTGCCAGCAGCTACCTGCCGGGACTCATCTACGAGCAGTACTTC. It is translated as CASSYLPGLIYEQYF.